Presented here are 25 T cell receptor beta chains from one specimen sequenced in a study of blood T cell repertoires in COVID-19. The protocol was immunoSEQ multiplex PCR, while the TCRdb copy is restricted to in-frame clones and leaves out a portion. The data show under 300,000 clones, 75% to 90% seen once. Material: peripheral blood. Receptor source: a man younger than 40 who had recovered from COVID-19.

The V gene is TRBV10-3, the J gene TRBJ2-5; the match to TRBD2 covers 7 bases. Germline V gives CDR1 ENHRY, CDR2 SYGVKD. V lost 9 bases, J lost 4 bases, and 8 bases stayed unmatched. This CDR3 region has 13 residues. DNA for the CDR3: TGTGCCATATCCCCCGGGGGGTTAGAGACCCAGTACTTC. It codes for CAISPGGLETQYF.

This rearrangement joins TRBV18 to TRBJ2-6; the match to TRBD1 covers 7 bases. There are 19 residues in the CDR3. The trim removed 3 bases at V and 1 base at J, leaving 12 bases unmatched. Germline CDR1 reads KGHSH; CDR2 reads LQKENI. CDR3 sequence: CASSPQGDLTLSGANVLTF. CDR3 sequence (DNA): TGTGCCAGCTCACCCCAGGGGGACCTAACTCTTTCTGGGGCCAACGTCCTGACTTTC.

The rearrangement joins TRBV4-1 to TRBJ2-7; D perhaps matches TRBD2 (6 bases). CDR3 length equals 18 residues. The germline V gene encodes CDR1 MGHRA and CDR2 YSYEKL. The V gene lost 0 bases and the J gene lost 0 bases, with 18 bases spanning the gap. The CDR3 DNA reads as TGCGCCAGCAGCCAAGATGGGGCGGGGATAGGGTCCTCCTACGAGCAGTACTTC. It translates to CASSQDGAGIGSSYEQYF.

CDR3 region: CASSPRQGGEDTIYF. DNA of the CDR3: TGTGCCAGCTCACCAAGACAGGGGGGCGAGGACACCATATATTTT. The chain combines TRBV18 with TRBJ1-3; 9 bases agree with TRBD1. The CDR3 sequence is 15 residues long. J lost 8 bases, V lost 2 bases, and 7 bases had no gene match. The germline V gene has CDR1 KGHSH and CDR2 LQKENI. Looking up the rest from reference TRBV18 and TRBJ1-3 gives the full variable domain: NAGVMQNPRHLVRRRGQEARLRCSPMKGHSHVYWYRQLPEEGLKFMVYLQKENIIDESGMPKERFSAEFPKEGPSILRIQQVVRGDSAAYFCASSPRQGGEDTIYFGEGSWLTVV.

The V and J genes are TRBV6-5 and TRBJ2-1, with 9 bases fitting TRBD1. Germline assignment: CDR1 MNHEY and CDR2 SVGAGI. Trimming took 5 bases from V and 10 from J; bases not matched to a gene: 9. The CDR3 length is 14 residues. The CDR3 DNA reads TGTGCCAGCAGTCCGGGACAGGGTTTGGGGGAGCAGTTCTTC. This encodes CASSPGQGLGEQFF.

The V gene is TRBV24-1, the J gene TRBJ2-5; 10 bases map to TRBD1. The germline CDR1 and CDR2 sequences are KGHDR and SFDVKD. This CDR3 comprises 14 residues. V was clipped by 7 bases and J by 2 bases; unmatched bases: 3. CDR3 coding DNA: TGTGCCACCAGCAGGACAGGGGGGCAAGAGACCCAGTACTTC. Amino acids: CATSRTGGQETQYF.

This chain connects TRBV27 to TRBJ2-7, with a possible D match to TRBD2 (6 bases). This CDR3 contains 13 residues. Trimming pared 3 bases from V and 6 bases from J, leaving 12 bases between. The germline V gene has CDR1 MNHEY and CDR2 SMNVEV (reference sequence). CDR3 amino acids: CASSFGGVAEQYF. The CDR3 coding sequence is TGTGCCAGCAGTTTTGGCGGGGTCGCCGAGCAGTACTTC.

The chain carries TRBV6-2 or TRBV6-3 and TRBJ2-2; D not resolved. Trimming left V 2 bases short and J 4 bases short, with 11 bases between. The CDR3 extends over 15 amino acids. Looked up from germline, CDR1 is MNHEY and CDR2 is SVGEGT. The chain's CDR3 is CASSYTRLRTGELFF. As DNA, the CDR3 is TGTGCCAGCAGTTACACGCGCTTGCGCACCGGGGAGCTGTTTTTT.

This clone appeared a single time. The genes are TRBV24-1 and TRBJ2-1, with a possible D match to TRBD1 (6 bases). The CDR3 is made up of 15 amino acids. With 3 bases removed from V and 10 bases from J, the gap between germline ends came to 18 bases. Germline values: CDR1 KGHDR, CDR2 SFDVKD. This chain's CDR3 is CATSDTRGHQGEQFF. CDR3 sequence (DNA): TGTGCCACCAGTGATACCCGGGGCCACCAGGGGGAGCAGTTCTTC.

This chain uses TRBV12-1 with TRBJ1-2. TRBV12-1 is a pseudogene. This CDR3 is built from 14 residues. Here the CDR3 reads CASSFDRGYYGYTF. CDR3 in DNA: TGTGCCAGCAGCTTCGATCGGGGTTACTATGGCTACACCTTC.

The CDR3 reads CASSFGQGFRETQYF. CDR3 coding DNA: TGTGCCAGCAGCTTTGGGCAGGGGTTTAGAGAGACCCAGTACTTC. This rearrangement joins TRBV5-8 to TRBJ2-5; D may be TRBD1 (6 bases). The V end was cut by 2 bases, the J end by 4 bases, with 15 bases between. This CDR3 is built from 15 residues. Germline lookup yields CDR1 SGHTS and CDR2 YDEGEE.

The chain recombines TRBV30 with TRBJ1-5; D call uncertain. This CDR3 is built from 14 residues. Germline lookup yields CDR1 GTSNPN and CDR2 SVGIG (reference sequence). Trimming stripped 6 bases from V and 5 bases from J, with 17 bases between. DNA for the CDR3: TGTGCCTGCCTACTCCCGATGGTTTATCAGCCCCAGCATTTT. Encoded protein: CACLLPMVYQPQHF.

The CDR3 nucleotides read TGTGCCTGGAGTGTCGGGGGGATCAGCACAGATACGCAGTATTTT. Translation gives CAWSVGGISTDTQYF. The chain has TRBV30 and TRBJ2-3; 7 nucleotides align to TRBD2. J lost 0 bases, V lost 0 bases, and 3 bases had no gene match. Germline V lookup: CDR1 GTSNPN, CDR2 SVGIG (reference sequence). CDR3 size: 15 residues. The full variable domain, in which reference TRBV30 and TRBJ2-3 provide the parts outside the CDR3, is SQTIHQWPATLVQPVGSPLSLECTVEGTSNPNLYWYRQAAGRGLQLLFYSVGIGQISSEVPQNLSASRPQDRQFILSSKKLLLSDSGFYLCAWSVGGISTDTQYFGPGTRLTVL.

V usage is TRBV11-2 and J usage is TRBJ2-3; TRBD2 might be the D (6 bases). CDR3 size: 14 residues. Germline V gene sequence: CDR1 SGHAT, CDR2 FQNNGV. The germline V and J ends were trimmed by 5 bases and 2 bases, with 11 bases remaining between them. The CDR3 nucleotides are TGTGCCAGCAGCGGGAGGCTGTTCACAGATACGCAGTATTTT. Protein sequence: CASSGRLFTDTQYF.

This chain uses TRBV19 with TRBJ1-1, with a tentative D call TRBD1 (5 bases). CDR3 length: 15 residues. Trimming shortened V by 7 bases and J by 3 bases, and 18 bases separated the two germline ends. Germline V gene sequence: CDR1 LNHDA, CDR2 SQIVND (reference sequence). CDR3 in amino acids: CASTPGQTWYTEAFF. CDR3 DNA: TGTGCCAGTACCCCAGGGCAGACCTGGTACACTGAAGCTTTCTTT.

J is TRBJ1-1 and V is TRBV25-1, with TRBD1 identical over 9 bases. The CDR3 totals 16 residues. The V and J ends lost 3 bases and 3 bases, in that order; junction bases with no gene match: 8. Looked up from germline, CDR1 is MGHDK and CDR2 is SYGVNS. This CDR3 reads CASSEYRGLWHTEAFF. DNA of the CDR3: TGTGCCAGCAGTGAGTACAGGGGGCTGTGGCACACTGAAGCTTTCTTT.

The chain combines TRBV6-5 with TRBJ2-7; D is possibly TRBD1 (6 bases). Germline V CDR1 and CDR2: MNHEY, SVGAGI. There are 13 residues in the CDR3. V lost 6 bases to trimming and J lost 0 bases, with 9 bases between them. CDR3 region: CASRGASSYEQYF. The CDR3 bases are TGTGCCAGCAGGGGGGCGAGCTCCTACGAGCAGTACTTC.

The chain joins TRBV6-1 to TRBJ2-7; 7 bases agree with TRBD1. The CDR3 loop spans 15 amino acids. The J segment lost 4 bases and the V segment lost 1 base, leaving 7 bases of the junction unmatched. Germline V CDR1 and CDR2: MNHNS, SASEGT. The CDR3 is CASSEDRRGLYEQYF. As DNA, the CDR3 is TGTGCCAGCAGTGAAGATCGCAGGGGGTTGTACGAGCAGTACTTC.

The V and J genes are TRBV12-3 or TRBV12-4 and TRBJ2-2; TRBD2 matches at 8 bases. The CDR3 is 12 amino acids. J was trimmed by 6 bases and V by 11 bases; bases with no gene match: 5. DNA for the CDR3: TGTGCCGCCCACGGGGGGGCCGGGGAGCTGTTTTTT. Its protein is CAAHGGAGELFF.

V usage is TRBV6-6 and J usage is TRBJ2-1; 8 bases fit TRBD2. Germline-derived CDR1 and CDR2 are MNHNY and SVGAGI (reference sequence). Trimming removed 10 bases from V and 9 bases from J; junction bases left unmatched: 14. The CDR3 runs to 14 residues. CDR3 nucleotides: TGTGCCATCCGACCGGGGGGGCGGGACGGTGAGCAGTTCTTC. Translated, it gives CAIRPGGRDGEQFF.

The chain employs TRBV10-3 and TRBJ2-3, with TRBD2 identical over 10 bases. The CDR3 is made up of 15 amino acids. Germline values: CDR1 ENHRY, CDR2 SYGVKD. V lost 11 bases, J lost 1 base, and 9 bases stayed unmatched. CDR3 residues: CAPESGGGGTDTQYF. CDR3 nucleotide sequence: TGTGCCCCTGAGAGCGGGGGGGGCGGCACAGATACGCAGTATTTT.

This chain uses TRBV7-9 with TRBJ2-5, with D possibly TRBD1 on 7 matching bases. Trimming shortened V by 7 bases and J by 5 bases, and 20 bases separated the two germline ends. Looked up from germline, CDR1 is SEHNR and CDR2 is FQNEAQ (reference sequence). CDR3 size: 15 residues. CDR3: CASTESTAGGETQYF. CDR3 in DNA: TGTGCCAGCACCGAATCCACGGCAGGGGGGGAGACCCAGTACTTC. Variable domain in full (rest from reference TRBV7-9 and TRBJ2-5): DTGVSQNPRHKITKRGQNVTFRCDPISEHNRLYWYRQTLGQGPEFLTYFQNEAQLEKSRLLSDRFSAERPKGSFSTLEIQRTEQGDSAMYLCASTESTAGGETQYFGPGTRLLVL.

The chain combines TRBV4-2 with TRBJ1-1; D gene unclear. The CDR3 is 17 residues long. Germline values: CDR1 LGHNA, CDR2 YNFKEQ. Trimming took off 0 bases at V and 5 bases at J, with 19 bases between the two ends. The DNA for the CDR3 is TGTGCCAGCAGCCAAGATCTGGCAGGATTAGGATGGACTGAAGCTTTCTTT. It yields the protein CASSQDLAGLGWTEAFF.

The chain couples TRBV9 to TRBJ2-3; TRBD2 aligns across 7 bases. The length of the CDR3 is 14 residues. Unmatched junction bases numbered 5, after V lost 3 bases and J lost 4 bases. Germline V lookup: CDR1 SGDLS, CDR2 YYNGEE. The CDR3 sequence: CASSDPGLADTQYF. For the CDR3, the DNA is TGTGCCAGCAGCGACCCCGGACTAGCAGATACGCAGTATTTT. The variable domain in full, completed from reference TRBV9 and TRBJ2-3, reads DSGVTQTPKHLITATGQRVTLRCSPRSGDLSVYWYQQSLDQGLQFLIQYYNGEERAKGNILERFSAQQFPDLHSELNLSSLELGDSALYFCASSDPGLADTQYFGPGTRLTVL.

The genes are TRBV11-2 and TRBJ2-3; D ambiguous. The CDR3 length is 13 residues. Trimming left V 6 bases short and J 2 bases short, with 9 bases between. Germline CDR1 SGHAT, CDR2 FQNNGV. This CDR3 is CASSISVTDTQYF. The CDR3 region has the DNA TGTGCCAGCAGTATTTCCGTCACAGATACGCAGTATTTT.